The next 24 T cell receptor beta chains were all read from a single sample in a study of PD-1 blockade in classical Hodgkin lymphoma. Libraries were prepared by immunoSEQ multiplex PCR; TCRdb keeps only in-frame clonotypes and omits some of them. Of 20,000 to 25,000 clones in the sample, approximately 79% were seen once. The time point denotes: cycle 4 day 1 (C4D1), after 6 weeks of nivolumab. Each patient experienced a relapse that followed autologous stem cell transplantation, and brentuximab vedotin exposure varied. Magnetic negative selection purified CD4+ T cells from thawed PBMCs. The sequencing here drew on CD4+ T cells from blood, taken before the fourth cycle of nivolumab. The receptors stem from a human donor with classical Hodgkin lymphoma.

The chain is built from TRBV18 and TRBJ2-5; possibly TRBD1 for D (5 bases). V lost 3 bases and J lost 2, with 10 bases in between. The CDR3 loop spans 14 amino acids. Germline V gene data show CDR1 as KGHSH and CDR2 as LQKENI. The CDR3 protein is CASSPQGTQETQYF. Here the CDR3 DNA reads TGTGCCAGCTCACCCCAGGGCACACAAGAGACCCAGTACTTC.

V and J are TRBV18 and TRBJ2-5; 9 bases match TRBD1. Germline V gives CDR1 KGHSH, CDR2 LQKENI. V shed 3 bases and J 5 bases; nucleotides not matched to a gene: 10. The CDR3 is made up of 16 amino acids. The CDR3 coding sequence is TGTGCCAGCTCACCGGGGGACAGGGTGGGGTCGGAGACCCAGTACTTC. Encoded protein: CASSPGDRVGSETQYF.

This clone was detected a few times. This chain joins TRBV5-6 and TRBJ1-6; D remains ambiguous. Germline V lookup: CDR1 SGHDT, CDR2 YYEEEE. The V and J ends lost 2 bases and 10 bases respectively, with 4 bases between them. This CDR3 contains 11 residues. The CDR3 sequence: CASSFRSPLHF. Written as DNA, the CDR3 is TGTGCCAGCAGCTTTCGCTCACCCCTCCACTTT.

The gene calls are TRBV7-2 and TRBJ2-7; TRBD2 matches at 14 bases. Per the germline V gene, CDR1 is SGHTA and CDR2 is FQGNSA. This CDR3 has 15 residues. Losses at the gene ends were 1 base for V and 9 bases for J; bases not matched to a gene: 5. In DNA form, the CDR3 reads TGTGCCAGCAGCTTAGGGACTAGCGGGGGGTTGGTGCAGTACTTC. Protein sequence: CASSLGTSGGLVQYF.

This rearrangement joins TRBV5-1 to TRBJ2-6; the D gene is possibly TRBD1 (7 bases). The V gene's germline CDR1 is SGHRS and CDR2 YFSETQ. The CDR3 has 17 residues. Between the trimmed V and J ends, which lost 4 bases and 4 bases, there was a span of 18 bases. CDR3 loop: CASSLTLRGEGANVLTF. The CDR3 region has the DNA TGCGCCAGCAGCCTGACCCTCAGGGGGGAGGGGGCCAACGTCCTGACTTTC.

This sequence joins TRBV13 and TRBJ2-1; 11 bases match TRBD1. V gave up 3 bases and J gave up 0 bases; unmatched junction bases: 4. Germline-derived CDR1 and CDR2 are PRHDT and FYEKMQ (reference sequence). The CDR3 is 17 amino acids. CDR3 nucleotide sequence: TGTGCCAGCAGCTTTGGACAGGGGGCCGTCTCCTACAATGAGCAGTTCTTC. Translation gives CASSFGQGAVSYNEQFF.

The genes are TRBV7-2 and TRBJ2-2; no clear D. Trimming stripped 3 bases from V and 5 bases from J, with 7 bases between. Germline lookup yields CDR1 SGHTA and CDR2 FQGNSA. The CDR3 loop spans 13 amino acids. The chain's CDR3 is CASSFLRTGELFF. The CDR3 DNA sequence: TGTGCCAGCAGCTTTCTAAGGACCGGGGAGCTGTTTTTT.

The rearrangement uses TRBV27 and TRBJ2-7; D is unclear. This CDR3 comprises 11 residues. With 4 bases removed from V and 2 bases from J, the gap between germline ends came to 3 bases. Germline CDR1 and CDR2: MNHEY and SMNVEV (reference sequence). CDR3 DNA sequence: TGTGCCAGCAGTTCTACCTACGAGCAGTACTTC. It is translated as CASSSTYEQYF.

The chain combines TRBV5-1 with TRBJ2-3; 12 nucleotides agree with TRBD2. The CDR3 sequence is 16 residues long. Germline V CDR1 and CDR2: SGHRS, YFSETQ. Trimming at V came to 2 bases and at J to 2 bases, leaving 3 bases not matched to a gene. The chain's CDR3 is CASSLLAGGTTDTQYF. For the CDR3, the DNA is TGCGCCAGCAGCTTACTAGCGGGGGGCACCACAGATACGCAGTATTTT.

The rearrangement links TRBV4-3 to TRBJ1-5; no reliable D call. The CDR3 length is 15 residues. Germline CDR1 is LGHNA and CDR2 is YSLEER. V was pared by 5 bases and J by 4 bases, with 15 bases between. The CDR3 sequence: CASSEVAGGNQPQHF. The CDR3 region has the DNA TGCGCCAGCAGCGAAGTGGCAGGAGGAAATCAGCCCCAGCATTTT.

This chain links TRBV10-3 with TRBJ1-5; a weak D match, TRBD1 (5 bases). V was pared by 8 bases and J by 3 bases, with 11 bases between. The germline V gene encodes CDR1 ENHRY and CDR2 SYGVKD. This CDR3 has 13 residues. The CDR3 is CAIQGQVNQPQHF. CDR3 in DNA: TGTGCCATCCAAGGACAAGTCAATCAGCCCCAGCATTTT.

The chain couples TRBV2 to TRBJ1-4; 7 positions agree with TRBD1. The CDR3 is 13 amino acids. V lost 8 bases and J lost 5; bases outside the gene matches: 5. Germline V gene data show CDR1 as SNHLY and CDR2 as FYNNEI. CDR3 nucleotide sequence: TGTGCCAGCTGCCGGGACAGCAATGAAAAACTGTTTTTT. Protein sequence: CASCRDSNEKLFF.

This clone was counted once. CDR3: CASSLWGQDFYGYTF. The CDR3 DNA reads as TGTGCCAGCAGCTTGTGGGGACAGGATTTCTATGGCTACACCTTC. V is TRBV5-6 and J is TRBJ1-2, with 8 nucleotides matching TRBD1. Germline V gene sequence: CDR1 SGHDT, CDR2 YYEEEE. V shed 1 base, J shed 4 bases, and the junction held 6 bases outside the gene matches. The CDR3 runs 15 residues. Variable domain in full (rest from reference TRBV5-6 and TRBJ1-2): DAGVTQSPTHLIKTRGQQVTLRCSPKSGHDTVSWYQQALGQGPQFIFQYYEEEERQRGNFPDRFSGHQFPNYSSELNVNALLLGDSALYLCASSLWGQDFYGYTFGSGTRLTVV.

CDR3 in amino acids: CASSITGTGDQPQHF. The CDR3 DNA follows: TGTGCCAGTAGTATCACCGGGACAGGGGATCAGCCCCAGCATTTT. This chain links TRBV19 with TRBJ1-5; 10 nucleotides line up with TRBD1. V shed 3 bases, J shed 5 bases, and the junction held 4 bases outside the gene matches. The germline CDR1 and CDR2 sequences are LNHDA and SQIVND (reference sequence). The CDR3 length is 15 residues.

This chain connects TRBV11-1 to TRBJ1-1; D remains unclear. Per the germline V gene, CDR1 is SGHAT and CDR2 is FQDESV (reference sequence). The CDR3 length is 14 residues. The V and J ends lost 4 bases and 1 base respectively, with 10 bases between them. The DNA for the CDR3 is TGTGCCAGCAGCTCGATAGACCAGAACACTGAAGCTTTCTTT. It encodes CASSSIDQNTEAFF. Looking up the rest from reference TRBV11-1 and TRBJ1-1 gives the full variable domain: EAEVAQSPRYKITEKSQAVAFWCDPISGHATLYWYRQILGQGPELLVQFQDESVVDDSQLPKDRFSAERLKGVDSTLKIQPAELGDSAMYLCASSSIDQNTEAFFGQGTRLTVV.

The CDR3 sequence is CACSRTSGEQFF. CDR3 sequence (DNA): TGTGCCTGTTCTAGGACTAGCGGTGAGCAGTTCTTC. This chain joins TRBV30 and TRBJ2-1; 10 bases fit TRBD2. CDR1 and CDR2 (germline): GTSNPN, SVGIG (reference sequence). CDR3 length equals 12 residues. V lost 6 bases and J lost 9; bases outside the gene matches: 5. The variable domain in full, with the rest retrieved from reference TRBV30 and TRBJ2-1, is SQTIHQWPATLVQPVGSPLSLECTVEGTSNPNLYWYRQAAGRGLQLLFYSVGIGQISSEVPQNLSASRPQDRQFILSSKKLLLSDSGFYLCACSRTSGEQFFGPGTRLTVL.

The chain has TRBV6-5 and TRBJ2-5; D gene unclear. Per the germline V gene, CDR1 is MNHEY and CDR2 is SVGAGI. V was shortened by 6 bases and J by 4 bases, with 15 bases between the two germline ends. This CDR3 has 14 amino acids. CDR3 region: CASRGPASGETQYF. Here the CDR3 DNA reads TGTGCCAGCAGAGGCCCGGCGTCCGGAGAGACCCAGTACTTC.

The CDR3 loop is CASILTGVNIQYF. CDR3 DNA sequence: TGTGCCAGCATCCTGACAGGGGTGAACATTCAGTACTTC. The genes are TRBV2 and TRBJ2-4, with TRBD1 matching 8 bases. Germline V lookup: CDR1 SNHLY, CDR2 FYNNEI. The length of the CDR3 is 13 residues. With V trimmed by 7 bases and J by 7 bases, 6 bases remained unmatched. Using reference TRBV2 and TRBJ2-4 for the parts outside the CDR3, the full variable domain is EPEVTQTPSHQVTQMGQEVILRCVPISNHLYFYWYRQILGQKVEFLVSFYNNEISEKSEIFDDQFSVERPDGSNFTLKIRSTKLEDSAMYFCASILTGVNIQYFGAGTRLSVL.

The chain is built from TRBV18 and TRBJ2-1; 8 nucleotides match TRBD2. J lost 0 bases, V lost 0 bases, and 1 base had no gene match. Germline assignment: CDR1 KGHSH and CDR2 LQKENI. The CDR3 length is 16 residues. CDR3 protein: CASSPPSGSSYNEQFF. CDR3 in DNA: TGTGCCAGCTCACCACCGAGCGGGAGCTCCTACAATGAGCAGTTCTTC. The entire variable domain, with the rest obtained from reference TRBV18 and TRBJ2-1, is as follows: NAGVMQNPRHLVRRRGQEARLRCSPMKGHSHVYWYRQLPEEGLKFMVYLQKENIIDESGMPKERFSAEFPKEGPSILRIQQVVRGDSAAYFCASSPPSGSSYNEQFFGPGTRLTVL.

The chain joins TRBV5-1 to TRBJ1-1, with D hard to call. Trimming removed 0 bases at V and 1 base at J, with 4 bases between. This CDR3 has 13 amino acids. Germline V CDR1 and CDR2: SGHRS, YFSETQ. Written as DNA, the CDR3 is TGCGCCAGCAGCTTGGATGCGAACACTGAAGCTTTCTTT. Protein product: CASSLDANTEAFF. The full variable domain, its missing parts supplied by reference TRBV5-1 and TRBJ1-1, is KAGVTQTPRYLIKTRGQQVTLSCSPISGHRSVSWYQQTPGQGLQFLFEYFSETQRNKGNFPGRFSGRQFSNSRSEMNVSTLELGDSALYLCASSLDANTEAFFGQGTRLTVV.

This chain connects TRBV5-1 to TRBJ2-5, with 7 bases identical to TRBD2. Germline lookup yields CDR1 SGHRS and CDR2 YFSETQ. The CDR3 is 13 amino acids. The V segment lost 5 bases and the J segment 2 bases; nucleotides outside the gene matches: 3. CDR3 residues: CASSSGGQETQYF. The CDR3 DNA sequence: TGCGCCAGCAGTTCCGGGGGGCAAGAGACCCAGTACTTC.

This chain connects TRBV5-4 to TRBJ1-2; D gene uncertain. Germline V gene sequence: CDR1 SGHNT, CDR2 YYREEE (reference sequence). Trimming removed 5 bases from V and 2 bases from J, with 16 bases in between. The CDR3 extends over 15 amino acids. CDR3 loop: CASSSSGPRNYGYTF. The CDR3 DNA follows: TGTGCCAGCAGTTCCTCAGGCCCAAGAAACTATGGCTACACCTTC.

The gene calls are TRBV10-3 and TRBJ2-5, with 8 bases aligning to TRBD1. Germline V gene sequence: CDR1 ENHRY, CDR2 SYGVKD. Trimming took 10 bases from V and 5 from J; bases not matched to a gene: 15. The CDR3 runs to 15 residues. CDR3 nucleotide sequence: TGTGCCACTACCTTAGGAGGACAGGGAAGGGAGACCCAGTACTTC. This gives the protein CATTLGGQGRETQYF.

The V gene is TRBV6-6, the J gene TRBJ1-4; no clear D. Per the germline V gene, CDR1 is MNHNY and CDR2 is SVGAGI (reference sequence). V was pared by 6 bases and J by 5 bases, with 10 bases between. This CDR3 has 13 residues. This CDR3 reads CASRGLSNEKLFF. The CDR3 nucleotides read TGTGCCAGCAGAGGTCTTTCCAATGAAAAACTGTTTTTT.